The source of this TCR beta chain is a study of blood T cells in healthy people across ages. Findings of the study overall: A greater number of naive CD4+ cells and higher diversity distinguished long-lived donors from aged donors. Getting older went along with TCR beta diversity per million T cells dropping roughly linearly. From one million sequenced T cells, diversity estimates were lower bounds.

The CDR3 runs 15 residues. Germline CDR1 SGHTA, CDR2 FQGNSA. A second PCR, run for roughly 7 to 11 cycles, used a sample-barcoded 5' primer plus a J-beta primer mix. TCRdb re-analysed the 5' RACE reads in MiXCR, keeping a single row per CDR3 protein. Seen here are roughly 800,000 distinct CDR3 sequences, more than 20% observed once, and the top ten hold 9.4%. As for this clonotype: The antigen is not known.

Separately, the same data were catalogued under a study of T cells of mothers and their children. That paper notes: Each mother yielded more than 9 million TCR beta CDR3 reads. Each child yielded 2.5 million to 3 million reads.

The sample comprised blood. The rearrangement joins TRBV7-2 to TRBJ2-5; D uncertain. The DNA end lines up better with TRBJ2-1; the J call may be wrong. The receptor was derived from a boy aged 5-17 years in good health. CDR3 bases: TGTGCCAGCAGCTTAGATGTTGGGGTACACAATGAGCAGTTCTTC. Protein sequence: CASSLDVGVHNEQFF.